One sample yielded the 3 T cell receptor beta chains listed below, sequenced in a study of blood T cell repertoires in COVID-19. TCRdb keeps only in-frame clones here, not all; method: immunoSEQ multiplex PCR. The repertoire includes fewer than 250,000 clones, around 90% of them detected once, and 5.5% to 6.5% sits in the top ten. Sequences were obtained from peripheral blood. These receptors all come from a man aged 55-75 years who had recovered from COVID-19.

V usage is TRBV6-5 and J usage is TRBJ1-1, with a weak D call TRBD1 (5 bases). CDR3 length: 14 amino acids. Looked up from germline, CDR1 is MNHEY and CDR2 is SVGAGI. V lost 2 bases, J lost 0 bases, and 7 bases lay in between. The CDR3 protein is CASSYATVNTEAFF. In nucleotides, the CDR3 is TGTGCCAGCAGTTACGCGACAGTGAACACTGAAGCTTTCTTT.

The rearrangement links TRBV19 to TRBJ1-4, with D uncertain. CDR3 size: 13 residues. Trimming removed 7 bases from V and 8 bases from J, with 14 bases in between. Germline loops: CDR1 LNHDA, CDR2 SQIVND (reference sequence). CDR3 nucleotides: TGTGCCAGTACTCTACTAGGAGGGGAAAAACTGTTTTTT. It yields the protein CASTLLGGEKLFF.

This clone appeared a few times. This chain connects TRBV7-9 to TRBJ1-5, with 9 nucleotides matching TRBD1. V shed 6 bases, J shed 4 bases, and the junction held 10 bases outside the gene matches. The CDR3 has 16 residues. Per the germline V gene, CDR1 is SEHNR and CDR2 is FQNEAQ (reference sequence). DNA of the CDR3: TGTGCCAGCAGTGGATCCAGGACAGGGGTGAATCAGCCCCAGCATTTT. Amino acids: CASSGSRTGVNQPQHF.